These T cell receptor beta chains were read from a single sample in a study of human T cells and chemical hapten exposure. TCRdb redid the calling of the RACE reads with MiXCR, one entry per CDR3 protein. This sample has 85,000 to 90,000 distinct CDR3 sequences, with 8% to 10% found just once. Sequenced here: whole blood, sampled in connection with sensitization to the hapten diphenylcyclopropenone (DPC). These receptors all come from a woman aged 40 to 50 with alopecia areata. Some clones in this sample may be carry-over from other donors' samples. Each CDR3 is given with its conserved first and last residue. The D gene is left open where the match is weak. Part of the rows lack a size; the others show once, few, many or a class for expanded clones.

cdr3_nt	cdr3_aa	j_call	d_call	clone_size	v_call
TGTGCCAGCAGCCGTCGGACAGGGGCGTCTAATGAAAAACTGTTTTTT	CASSRRTGASNEKLFF	TRBJ1-4	TRBD1	few	TRBV3-1
TGTGCCAGCAGCCCAACGGGCGGTACCCAGTACTTC	CASSPTGGTQYF	TRBJ2-5	-	many	TRBV7-9
TGCAGTACCATTAAACCGGGACAGGGGCATGAAAAACTGTTTTTT	CSTIKPGQGHEKLFF	TRBJ1-4	TRBD1	many	TRBV20-1
TGCAGTGCTTCCCTCCGACAGGTTTATTCACCCCTCCACTTT	CSASLRQVYSPLHF	TRBJ1-6	-	many	TRBV20-1
TGTGCCAGCTCACCACCCTCACAGGGTTACTACGAGCAGTACTTC	CASSPPSQGYYEQYF	TRBJ2-7	-	-	TRBV18
TGTGCCAGCAGCACCGGGACTAGCTTCAATCAAGAGACCCAGTACTTC	CASSTGTSFNQETQYF	TRBJ2-5	TRBD2	few	TRBV7-9
TGTGCCAGCAGTTCGGAGACAGAGGCCTACGAGCAGTACTTC	CASSSETEAYEQYF	TRBJ2-7	-	few	TRBV12-3/TRBV12-4
TGTGCCAGCAGCTCGGGACAGCCGCCCTACGAGCAGTACTTC	CASSSGQPPYEQYF	TRBJ2-7	TRBD1	many	TRBV28
TGCAGCGTTTCGACGGCTAACACTGAAGCTTTCTTT	CSVSTANTEAFF	TRBJ1-1	-	many	TRBV29-1
TGTGCCAGCAGTGATTACAAGATTGAGCAGTTCTTC	CASSDYKIEQFF	TRBJ2-1	-	many	TRBV25-1
TGCGCCAGCAGCCCGGGAGCGTTCTTTCCCTACGAGCAGTACTTC	CASSPGAFFPYEQYF	TRBJ2-7	-	few	TRBV5-1
TGCAGTGCTAGAGTCCCCGGGACCGGACACGCAGATACGCAGTATTTT	CSARVPGTGHADTQYF	TRBJ2-3	-	few	TRBV20-1
TGTGCCAGCAGTGTGAGGCGGGGGGGTTCCACAGATACGCAGTATTTT	CASSVRRGGSTDTQYF	TRBJ2-3	TRBD2	many	TRBV2
TGTGCCACCAGCAGTATACCGGGACGTTCGAACACCGGGGAGCTGTTTTTT	CATSSIPGRSNTGELFF	TRBJ2-2	-	many	TRBV15
TGTGCCAGCAGTGTATCGGGTACTGAAGCTTTCTTT	CASSVSGTEAFF	TRBJ1-1	-	many	TRBV28
TGTGCCAGCAGTTTCGAGCCAGGGGGAGCTTTCTTT	CASSFEPGGAFF	TRBJ1-1	TRBD1	-	TRBV12-3/TRBV12-4
TGCAGCGTCCCAAACTGGACAGGGCACTATGGCTACACCTTC	CSVPNWTGHYGYTF	TRBJ1-2	TRBD1	many	TRBV29-1
TGCGCCAGCAGCTTGGCCAAACAGTTTACCTCTGGGGCCAACGTCCTGACTTTC	CASSLAKQFTSGANVLTF	TRBJ2-6	-	few	TRBV5-1
TGTGCAAGTCGCTTTTTCAAGGACAGGCCCTACGAGCAGTACTTC	CASRFFKDRPYEQYF	TRBJ2-7	-	many	TRBV12-2
TGCGCCAGCAGCTTTAAGGGGGGCACTGAAGCTTTCTTT	CASSFKGGTEAFF	TRBJ1-1	-	few	TRBV5-1
TGTGCCAGCAGCGAAACTAGCGGTTCTTACAATGAGCAGTTCTTC	CASSETSGSYNEQFF	TRBJ2-1	-	many	TRBV21-1
TGCAGTGCTAGCCGACAGGGCTACTATGGCTACACCTTC	CSASRQGYYGYTF	TRBJ1-2	TRBD1	few	TRBV20-1
TGTGCCAGCAGTAGGGCCAATGAAAAACTGTTTTTT	CASSRANEKLFF	TRBJ1-4	-	many	TRBV6-5
TGTGCCAGCAGCCAAGGCCTTTGGCGGGGGCACGAGTACCAAGAGACCCAGTACTTC	CASSQGLWRGHEYQETQYF	TRBJ2-5	-	many	TRBV3-1
TGTGCCAGCAGCTTAACGGCTGGGGCGCTCACTGAAGCTTTCTTT	CASSLTAGALTEAFF	TRBJ1-1	-	many	TRBV7-9
TGTGCCAGCAGTTTAGGACAGAGAAACTATGGCTACACCTTC	CASSLGQRNYGYTF	TRBJ1-2	-	many	TRBV12-3/TRBV12-4
TGTGCCAGCAGCTCGCCTCCGGGCCTTCGATACAATGAGCAGTTCTTC	CASSSPPGLRYNEQFF	TRBJ2-1	-	few	TRBV7-9
TGTGCCAGCAGCGTAGAGGGCGTCTTGGGGGGTGAAGCTTTCTTT	CASSVEGVLGGEAFF	TRBJ1-1	-	-	TRBV9
TGCAGCGTATTACAGCCTGAAGCTTTCTTT	CSVLQPEAFF	TRBJ1-1	-	few	TRBV29-1
TGTGCCAGCAGCCCGATATCGAGGGGCTCCTACGAGCAGTACTTC	CASSPISRGSYEQYF	TRBJ2-7	-	many	TRBV7-9
TGTGCCAGCAGCCCGTCCCCTAGCGGGGGGGCGATGGAGACCCAGTACTTC	CASSPSPSGGAMETQYF	TRBJ2-5	TRBD2	many	TRBV7-9
TGTGCCAGCAGCTTACGGGTTGCGAGCTCTGGGGCCAACGTCCTGACTTTC	CASSLRVASSGANVLTF	TRBJ2-6	-	-	TRBV7-2
TGTGCCAGTAGTATAGATTCATTTCGAGGGAACCTGTACAATGAGCAGTTCTTC	CASSIDSFRGNLYNEQFF	TRBJ2-1	-	-	TRBV19